The 20 T cell receptor beta chains given below trace back to one sample, sequenced in a study of cytomegalovirus exposure and HLA in healthy donors. Profiled with immunoSEQ multiplex PCR; TCRdb holds only in-frame clones, not every one. In the table there are some 56,000 clones, just over 90% of which are singletons. Input material: PBMCs. The receptor set was obtained from a woman between 18 and 30 years old in good health and CMV-seropositive.

V and J are TRBV28 and TRBJ1-4; D remains unclear. V shed 4 bases and J shed 6 bases, with 6 bases lying between them. The CDR3 extends over 12 amino acids. CDR1 and CDR2 (germline): MDHEN, SYDVKM. The CDR3 region has the DNA TGTGCCAGCAGTTACGGGTATGAAAAACTGTTTTTT. Its translation: CASSYGYEKLFF.

The sample holds one count of this clone. CDR3 sequence (DNA): TGTGCCAGCAGTGAGGCAGGGCTCTCCTACAATGAGCAGTTCTTC. Its protein product is CASSEAGLSYNEQFF. The rearrangement uses TRBV9 and TRBJ2-1, with D perhaps TRBD1 (5 bases). V was cut by 5 bases and J by 0 bases, with 12 bases left in between. This CDR3 has 15 residues. Looked up from germline, CDR1 is SGDLS and CDR2 is YYNGEE. Variable domain in full (rest from reference TRBV9 and TRBJ2-1): DSGVTQTPKHLITATGQRVTLRCSPRSGDLSVYWYQQSLDQGLQFLIQYYNGEERAKGNILERFSAQQFPDLHSELNLSSLELGDSALYFCASSEAGLSYNEQFFGPGTRLTVL.

V usage is TRBV7-9 and J usage is TRBJ2-7, with D possibly being TRBD2 (6 bases). Germline V gene sequence: CDR1 SEHNR, CDR2 FQNEAQ (reference sequence). The CDR3 is made up of 13 amino acids. V was shortened by 5 bases and J by 0 bases, with 8 bases between the two germline ends. CDR3 residues: CASSRGSSYEQYF. Here the CDR3 DNA reads TGTGCCAGCAGCCGGGGGAGCTCCTACGAGCAGTACTTC.

The V call is TRBV7-8, the J call TRBJ1-1; no definite D call. CDR3 length: 13 residues. Trimming shortened V by 3 bases and J by 2 bases, and 7 bases separated the two germline ends. Germline values: CDR1 SGHVS, CDR2 FQNEAQ. The CDR3 sequence is CASSFQVNTEAFF. CDR3 sequence (DNA): TGTGCCAGCAGCTTTCAGGTTAACACTGAAGCTTTCTTT.

The rearrangement uses TRBV9 and TRBJ1-2; D possibly corresponds to TRBD1 (5 bases). Trimming left V 3 bases short and J 1 base short, with 13 bases between. The CDR3 is 15 residues long. Germline CDR1 is SGDLS and CDR2 is YYNGEE. The CDR3, as DNA: TGTGCCAGCAGCGCCCGCGGGGGAAATAACTATGGCTACACCTTC. Encoded protein: CASSARGGNNYGYTF.

The chain uses TRBV12-5 and TRBJ2-2, with TRBD2 identical over 8 bases. The CDR3 is 15 residues long. The V and J ends lost 2 bases and 7 bases, in that order; junction bases with no gene match: 6. CDR1 and CDR2 (germline): LGHNT, FRNRAP. The CDR3 DNA follows: TGTGCTAGTGGTTTGTCGGGGGGGCCTGGCGGGGAGCTGTTTTTT. It codes for CASGLSGGPGGELFF.

The chain combines TRBV5-1 with TRBJ2-5, with D maybe TRBD1 (6 bases). Trimming cost V 8 bases and J 5 bases, with 19 bases left between them. Germline V gives CDR1 SGHRS, CDR2 YFSETQ. The CDR3 is 14 amino acids. CDR3 in DNA: TGCGCCAGTTCGCAGGGGACGCATGGGGAGACCCAGTACTTC. As protein: CASSQGTHGETQYF.

The chain uses TRBV7-2 and TRBJ1-1, with D possibly matching TRBD1 (6 bases). Looked up from germline, CDR1 is SGHTA and CDR2 is FQGNSA. The V and J ends lost 2 bases and 1 base respectively, with 14 bases between them. The CDR3 runs 16 residues. The CDR3 loop reads CASSLRSDRKNTEAFF. CDR3 coding DNA: TGTGCCAGCAGCTTACGATCAGACAGGAAGAACACTGAAGCTTTCTTT.

V and J are TRBV6-5 and TRBJ2-5; no definite D call. Germline V gene sequence: CDR1 MNHEY, CDR2 SVGAGI. The CDR3 runs 12 residues. V was shortened by 6 bases and J by 5 bases, with 10 bases between the two germline ends. Written as DNA, the CDR3 is TGTGCCAGCAGCGCCCCTCGGGAGACCCAGTACTTC. Residues: CASSAPRETQYF.

In DNA, the CDR3 is TGTGCCAGCAGTTTACTCCCGCTGGCGGGAGGCGTCACTGAAGCTTTCTTT. This gives the protein CASSLLPLAGGVTEAFF. The chain couples TRBV27 to TRBJ1-1; D call uncertain. Trimming took 2 bases from V and 4 from J, leaving 20 bases between them. CDR3 length equals 17 residues. Germline V gives CDR1 MNHEY, CDR2 SMNVEV (reference sequence).

This chain uses TRBV6-1 with TRBJ2-7; a weak D match, TRBD1 (5 bases). Trimming cost V 2 bases and J 2 bases, with 16 bases left between them. The CDR3 has 16 amino acids. CDR1 and CDR2 (germline): MNHNS, SASEGT. The CDR3 reads CASSELRSGPPYEQYF. The CDR3 bases are TGTGCCAGCAGTGAATTGAGGTCAGGGCCCCCCTACGAGCAGTACTTC.

The chain joins TRBV27 to TRBJ2-2; D is possibly TRBD2 (5 bases). V lost 2 bases and J 0 bases, leaving 7 bases between the germline ends. The CDR3 is 15 amino acids. CDR1 and CDR2 from the germline V gene are MNHEY and SMNVEV (reference sequence). The CDR3 is CASSLGGSNTGELFF. CDR3 DNA: TGTGCCAGCAGTTTAGGCGGGTCGAACACCGGGGAGCTGTTTTTT.

The J gene is TRBJ1-1, the V gene TRBV19; no clear D. CDR3 length equals 11 residues. V lost 8 bases and J 1 base, leaving 5 bases between the germline ends. Germline CDR1 reads LNHDA; CDR2 reads SQIVND (reference sequence). In DNA, the CDR3 is TGTGCCAGTTACAAGAACACTGAAGCTTTCTTT. Protein sequence: CASYKNTEAFF.

This chain links TRBV9 with TRBJ1-6; TRBD1 is a possible D gene (5 bases). The CDR3 has 14 amino acids. Trimming took off 0 bases at V and 5 bases at J, with 6 bases between the two ends. CDR1 and CDR2 (germline): SGDLS, YYNGEE. CDR3 coding DNA: TGTGCCAGCAGCGTAGTAGGGGATAATTCACCCCTCCACTTT. This gives the protein CASSVVGDNSPLHF. Together with reference TRBV9 and TRBJ1-6, the CDR3 gives the full variable domain: DSGVTQTPKHLITATGQRVTLRCSPRSGDLSVYWYQQSLDQGLQFLIQYYNGEERAKGNILERFSAQQFPDLHSELNLSSLELGDSALYFCASSVVGDNSPLHFGNGTRLTVT.

The chain combines TRBV29-1 with TRBJ1-1, with a tentative D call TRBD1 (6 bases). The CDR3 is 12 amino acids. Germline assignment: CDR1 SQVTM and CDR2 ANQGSEA. Trimming cost V 7 bases and J 1 base, with 10 bases left between them. CDR3 amino acids: CSGGQSNTEAFF. The CDR3 DNA reads as TGCAGCGGTGGACAGTCGAACACTGAAGCTTTCTTT. Supplemented by reference TRBV29-1 and TRBJ1-1, the full variable domain reads SAVISQKPSRDICQRGTSLTIQCQVDSQVTMMFWYRQQPGQSLTLIATANQGSEATYESGFVIDKFPISRPNLTFSTLTVSNMSPEDSSIYLCSGGQSNTEAFFGQGTRLTVV.

This chain joins TRBV25-1 and TRBJ2-7; 10 nucleotides line up with TRBD1. Per the germline V gene, CDR1 is MGHDK and CDR2 is SYGVNS. The CDR3 covers 16 residues. Trimming took 5 bases from V and 2 from J; bases not matched to a gene: 9. CDR3 DNA: TGTGCCAGCAGTCCAGGGTGGGGGACAGGGGCCTACGAGCAGTACTTC. As protein: CASSPGWGTGAYEQYF.

The V and J genes are TRBV6-1 and TRBJ1-1; 12 nucleotides match TRBD1. The J segment lost 4 bases and the V segment lost 3 bases, leaving 6 bases of the junction unmatched. The CDR3 runs to 16 residues. Looked up from germline, CDR1 is MNHNS and CDR2 is SASEGT. The CDR3 region is CASSEGTGGWVTEAFF. The CDR3 bases are TGTGCCAGCAGTGAGGGGACAGGGGGCTGGGTCACTGAAGCTTTCTTT.

The rearrangement links TRBV29-1 to TRBJ1-2; weak D call: TRBD1 (6 bases). Germline values: CDR1 SQVTM, CDR2 ANQGSEA. The length of the CDR3 is 15 residues. The V end was cut by 3 bases, the J end by 1 base, with 15 bases between. The CDR3 nucleotides are TGCAGCGTTGAGGGGGCCCGACGAGATAACTATGGCTACACCTTC. This encodes CSVEGARRDNYGYTF.

This sequence joins TRBV7-2 and TRBJ2-5, with D perhaps TRBD2 (7 bases). Trimming removed 7 bases from V and 2 bases from J, with 17 bases in between. Germline lookup yields CDR1 SGHTA and CDR2 FQGNSA. The CDR3 covers 15 residues. This CDR3 reads CASTRLGGGQETQYF. CDR3 DNA sequence: TGTGCCAGCACCCGATTGGGAGGGGGGCAAGAGACCCAGTACTTC.

The chain is built from TRBV4-3 and TRBJ2-7; the D gene is possibly TRBD1 (6 bases). Germline V lookup: CDR1 LGHNA, CDR2 YSLEER. Trimming left V 2 bases short and J 2 bases short, with 13 bases between. There are 15 residues in the CDR3. The CDR3 is CASSQTPDSTYEQYF. The CDR3 region has the DNA TGCGCCAGCAGCCAAACCCCGGACAGTACCTACGAGCAGTACTTC.